This T cell receptor beta chain appears in the sequencing data of a study of beta chain features in type 1 diabetes listed by TCRdb under 2018. Background for the entire study: Mean age, gender distribution, total cell number and subset yield did not differ between patients and healthy donors. A total of roughly 100 million sorted cells were examined across all samples, and RNA yield correlated strongly with the number of cells per subset. The study compared the TCRB repertoires of sorted circulating CD4+ T cell subsets in recently diagnosed type 1 diabetes patients with those in matched healthy donors. Regulatory and stem cell-like memory subsets were obtained from only 8 patients and about 8 healthy donors, while naive and central memory subsets were obtained from all 30 or so donors. What the study reported, not specific to this receptor: PCR might favor shorter templates, but patient and control samples were amplified and corrected together, so any skew would affect both groups equally. Because the HLA sub-analyses included only small numbers of individuals, any influence of HLA type on TCRB rearrangement was left unresolved. Naive, central memory and regulatory TCRB repertoires appeared to be more similar among patients than among healthy donors. Fewer insertions and more nucleotide deletions at VDJ recombination sites were observed in patients with type 1 diabetes, implying thymic rearrangement abnormalities. A moderate but significant shortening of TCRB CDR3 length was observed in type 1 diabetes patients in all four CD4+ subsets. Sequencing cDNA rather than genomic DNA could over-represent highly expressing activated cells, although activation and CD3 levels did not differ between groups.

Each donor gave one peripheral blood draw, averaging about 100 mL, which was collected into heparinised tubes. Naive, central memory, regulatory and stem cell-like memory CD4+ T cells were sorted on a BD FACSAria II using a panel including CD45RO, CCR7, CD25, CD127, CD95 and CD27. All sorted populations exceeded 95% purity. PBMCs were separated immediately by Lymphoprep density gradient centrifugation and were stained directly, without being cultured. Samples were stained and sorted in pairs, with one healthy donor and one patient per experiment, so that batch effects were minimized. This clone was found a few times. The antigen it recognizes is unknown. Base qualities are not recorded, but no much larger clone differs from it by a single base. All of the isolated RNA was reverse transcribed with the High Capacity cDNA Reverse Transcription Kit, so expressed TCRB transcripts were sequenced. Naive, central memory and regulatory T cell samples underwent deep immunoSEQ sequencing, averaging roughly 3.5 million total reads per sample. After sorted cells were lysed in RLT buffer, RNA was extracted with DNase-treated RNeasy Micro or Mini kits, with the choice depending on cell number. To prevent cross-contamination, every cell subset was processed on its own, while patient and healthy donor samples were processed together. Using the immunoSEQ multiplex PCR, TCRB sequences were amplified from cDNA into 87-bp fragments spanning the CDR3 region. Sequencing of the amplicons was done on the Illumina HiSeq platform. Processing in the source paper ran as follows. PCR bias was computationally corrected using synthetic template baselines, reads within Hamming distance 2 were collapsed, and singletons that could not be merged were discarded. Reads were aligned against IMGT so that V, D and J genes, CDR3 length and insertions or deletions at six rearrangement sites could be assigned. Within each subset, clonotype counts were normalized to the number of sorted cells before true diversity and Gini coefficients were calculated with the tcR R package. Repertoire sharing was quantified using the overlap coefficient calculated on TCRB nucleotide sequences. Out-of-frame TCRB sequences from naive cells were analyzed as a proxy for the pre-selection repertoire. TCRdb took over this immuneACCESS table, retaining in-frame rearrangements with V and J assigned. Such tables are incomplete; in checked studies, under half of the missing clones stem from an unresolved V gene, and the remainder is unexplained. V and J calls and clone size are those listed in that table; D and trimming were worked out from the DNA. The sample profile shows approximately 280,000 clones; 14% to 15% of them were found once. Around 0.015% of the sample goes to the ten largest clones.

The junction carries 9 bases between V and J, which are trimmed by 0 bases and 11 bases respectively. The germline V gene provides CDR1 SGDLS and CDR2 YYNGEE. Spanning cysteine to phenylalanine, the CDR3 consists of 13 amino acids. Only CDR3 DNA remains: 39 bases, in frame from the first base. Sequencing was performed on naive CD4+ T cells from blood. The cell subset or site label corresponds to: true naive CD4+ T cells. This clonotype was obtained from a man aged 18 to 30 with type 1 diabetes. Recombination connected TRBV9 to TRBJ1-6; the D gene is possibly TRBD1, with 6 bases matching. Here the CDR3 is given as CASSVGGPPPLHF. The DNA is TGTGCCAGCAGCGTAGGGGGGCCTCCACCCCTCCACTTT.